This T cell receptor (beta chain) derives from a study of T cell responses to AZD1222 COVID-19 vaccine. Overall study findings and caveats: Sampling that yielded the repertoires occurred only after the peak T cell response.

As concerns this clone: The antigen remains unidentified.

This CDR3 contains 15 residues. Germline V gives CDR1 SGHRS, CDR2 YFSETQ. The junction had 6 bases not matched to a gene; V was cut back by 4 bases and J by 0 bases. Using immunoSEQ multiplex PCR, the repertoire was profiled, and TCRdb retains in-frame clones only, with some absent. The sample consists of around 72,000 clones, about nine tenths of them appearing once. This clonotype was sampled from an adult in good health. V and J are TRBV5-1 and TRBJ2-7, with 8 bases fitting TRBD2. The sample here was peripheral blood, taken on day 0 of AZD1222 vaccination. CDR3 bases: TGCGCCAGCAGCCCGGGAGGGGGAAGCTCCTACGAGCAGTACTTC. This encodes CASSPGGGSSYEQYF.